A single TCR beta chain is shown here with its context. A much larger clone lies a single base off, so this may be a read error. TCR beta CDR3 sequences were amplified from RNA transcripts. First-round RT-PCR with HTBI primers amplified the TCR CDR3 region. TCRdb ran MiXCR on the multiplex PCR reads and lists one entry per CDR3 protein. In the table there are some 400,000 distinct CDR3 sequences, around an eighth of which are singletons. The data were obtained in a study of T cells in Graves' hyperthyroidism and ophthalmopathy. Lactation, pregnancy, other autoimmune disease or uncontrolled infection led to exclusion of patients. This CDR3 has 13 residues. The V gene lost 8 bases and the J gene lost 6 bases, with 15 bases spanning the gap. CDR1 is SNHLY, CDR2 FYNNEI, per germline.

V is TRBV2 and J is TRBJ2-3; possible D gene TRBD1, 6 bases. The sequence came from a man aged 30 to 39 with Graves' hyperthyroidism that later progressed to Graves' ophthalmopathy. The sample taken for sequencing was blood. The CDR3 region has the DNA TGTGCCAGCGGCGGGTGGACAGCGGATACGCAGTATTTT. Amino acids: CASGGWTADTQYF.